This TCR beta chain emerged from a study of T cell responses to AZD1222 COVID-19 vaccine. Study-level points and caveats: Within unmutated variant regions lay the reported targets of nearly half of spike-specific TCRs. Spike-wide vaccine-associated CD4 TCRs dominated at 160-218 and 743-854. Possibly, clonal diversity was underestimated; donors were largely white British and included more females.

This table comes from immunoSEQ multiplex PCR, and its TCRdb copy is limited to in-frame clones, with some not included. Of 150,000 to 200,000 clones in the sample, 87% are singletons; the top ten hold around 2.5%. As to this clone: Its target is not known.

Germline assignment: CDR1 MNHEY and CDR2 SVGAGI. J was trimmed by 4 bases and V by 8 bases; bases with no gene match: 11. The CDR3 is 15 amino acids. The chain couples TRBV6-5 to TRBJ1-5; 7 bases match TRBD1. The sequences come from peripheral blood, collected on day 0 of MenACWY control vaccination. This TCR was recovered from an adult in good health. In DNA form, the CDR3 reads TGTGCCAGCCAGGGGATGGGACAGCGGAATCAGCCCCAGCATTTT. Its translation: CASQGMGQRNQPQHF.